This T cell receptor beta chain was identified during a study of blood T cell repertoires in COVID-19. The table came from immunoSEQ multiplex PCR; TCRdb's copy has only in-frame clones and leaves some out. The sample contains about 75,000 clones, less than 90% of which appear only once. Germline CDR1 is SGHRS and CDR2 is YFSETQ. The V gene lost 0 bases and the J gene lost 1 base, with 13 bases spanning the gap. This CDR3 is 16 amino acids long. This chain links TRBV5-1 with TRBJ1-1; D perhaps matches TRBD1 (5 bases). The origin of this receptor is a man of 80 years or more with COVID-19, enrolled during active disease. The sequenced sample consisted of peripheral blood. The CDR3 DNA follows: TGCGCCAGCAGCTTGGGATGGACATCAAGGAACACTGAAGCTTTCTTT. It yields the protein CASSLGWTSRNTEAFF.